This T cell receptor beta chain came from a study of neurological immune-mediated disorders (dated by TCRdb to the late 2010s). As for the study more broadly: Peripheral blood TCR-beta repertoires from HTLV-I-associated myelopathy (HAM/TSP) patients, multiple sclerosis patients and healthy controls were compared by UMI-based sequencing. Longitudinal samples, technical triplicates and paired sorted CD4+ and CD8+ T-cell subsets, alongside PBMC samples, were included among the approximately 110 TCR-beta libraries. The cohort comprised some 71 subjects: around 15 HAM/TSP patients, 35 or so multiple sclerosis patients and 20 healthy controls.

For the sorted-subset TCR libraries, the starting material was some 940,000 sorted CD4+ or CD8+ T cells. Peripheral blood was subjected to Ficoll-Hypaque density gradient centrifugation to isolate PBMCs, which were then cryopreserved in liquid nitrogen. Paired sorted CD4+ and CD8+ subsets came from healthy controls, HAM/TSP patients and MS patients. What the work shows at the level of the full study, not this receptor alone: No identical CDR3 amino acid sequences were shared among expanded clones across subjects, suggesting private TCR-beta repertoires in all groups. TCR clonal expansion was highest in HAM/TSP patients and lowest in MS patients, with MS patients falling below even healthy controls.

V loses 7 bases, J loses 2 bases, and the germline ends lie 15 bases apart. From its cysteine to its phenylalanine, the CDR3 spans 15 amino acids. Solely the CDR3 DNA is kept, with 45 bases framed from the first base. This clonotype was seen at least ten times. The antigen it recognizes is unknown. Base qualities are not recorded, but no much larger clone differs from it by a single base. cDNA synthesis used template-switch 5'RACE with a primer carrying a 10-nucleotide random unique molecular identifier tagging each TCR transcript. Every sequencing run yielded over 170 million TCR-beta sequences covering 15-18 subjects. Total RNA was extracted with the RNeasy kit. The KAPA Real-time Library Amplification kit was used to amplify TCR-beta VDJ regions with primers targeting the TCR constant region and the 5'RACE anchor. Sample indexes and Illumina adaptors were added in a first PCR, after which library yield was increased in a second PCR. After purification with Ampure beads, the TCR product of roughly 650 bp was size-selected on a 2% E-gel SizeSelection system. Library quality was checked on a Bioanalyzer, concentration was measured with Qubit, and libraries were quantified with the Kapa Library Quantification kit before pooling. Paired-end 2 x 150 bp sequencing of the libraries was performed on an Illumina HiSeq 2500. To increase sequence diversity, roughly 24-31% phiX was spiked into each library pool. Processing in the source paper ran as follows. Quality-filtered reads were processed with the UMI-based MiGEC pipeline, which removed over 75% of raw TCR sequences during error correction. IMGT germline references were used for aligning VDJ genes, and each clonotype was defined as a unique CDR3 amino acid sequence together with its V-J genes. Clonal expansion, Shannon diversity and CDR3 relatedness were evaluated with VDJtools (CalcPairwiseDistances, ClusterSamples), while phylogenetic trees were built in CLCbio workbench. Using coefficient-of-variation modelling across technical triplicates, the study counted a clone as expanded if it had at least 8 unique UMIs. The public reads were quality trimmed at Q25 with fastp and then assembled into clones with MiXCR by TCRdb, keeping productive beta chains. Each entry is one CDR3 protein sequence, shown with its most common DNA and genes. The V and J calls were not made by the authors but by TCRdb's processing. This sample has some 42,000 distinct CDR3 sequences in its table, and around a tenth of those were observed once. The ten largest clones add up to 3.9% of the sample.

The source of this sequence is a woman aged 25 to 39 with HTLV-1-associated myelopathy (HAM/TSP). The sequenced sample consisted of CD4+ T cells from blood. This sequence uses TRBV12-3 or TRBV12-4 and TRBJ2-1; TRBD1 could be the D gene, as 5 bases match. The bases are TGTGCCAGCACCAAAGACAGTGGGGCCTACAATGAGCAGTTCTTC. Its translation reads: CASTKDSGAYNEQFF.